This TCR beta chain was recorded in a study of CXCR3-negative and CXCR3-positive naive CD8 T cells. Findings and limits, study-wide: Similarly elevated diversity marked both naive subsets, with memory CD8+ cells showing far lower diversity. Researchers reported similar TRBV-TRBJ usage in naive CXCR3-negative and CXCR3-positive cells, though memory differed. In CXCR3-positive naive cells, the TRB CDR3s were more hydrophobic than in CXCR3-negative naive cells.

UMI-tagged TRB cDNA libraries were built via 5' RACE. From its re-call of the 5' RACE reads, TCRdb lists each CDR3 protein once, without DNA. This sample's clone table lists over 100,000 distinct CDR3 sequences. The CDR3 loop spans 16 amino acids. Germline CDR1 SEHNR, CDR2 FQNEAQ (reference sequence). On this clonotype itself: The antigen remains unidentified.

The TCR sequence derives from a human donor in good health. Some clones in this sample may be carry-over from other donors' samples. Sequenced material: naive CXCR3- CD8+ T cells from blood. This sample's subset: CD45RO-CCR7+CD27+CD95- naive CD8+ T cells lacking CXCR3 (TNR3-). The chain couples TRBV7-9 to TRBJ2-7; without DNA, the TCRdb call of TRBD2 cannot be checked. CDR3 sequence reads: CASSPLARGGLYEQYF.